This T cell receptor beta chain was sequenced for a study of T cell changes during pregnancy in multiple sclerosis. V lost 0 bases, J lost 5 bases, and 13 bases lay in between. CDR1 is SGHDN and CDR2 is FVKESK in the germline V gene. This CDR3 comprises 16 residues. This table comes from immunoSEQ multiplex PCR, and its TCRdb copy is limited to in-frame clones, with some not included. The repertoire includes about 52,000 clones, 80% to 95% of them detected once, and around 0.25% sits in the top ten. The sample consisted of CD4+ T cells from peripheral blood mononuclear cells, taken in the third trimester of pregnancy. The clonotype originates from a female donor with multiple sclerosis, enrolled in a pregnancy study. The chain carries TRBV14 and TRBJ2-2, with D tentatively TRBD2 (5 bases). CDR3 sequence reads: CASSQDVTSGTGELFF. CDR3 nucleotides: TGTGCCAGCAGCCAAGATGTAACCAGCGGAACCGGGGAGCTGTTTTTT.